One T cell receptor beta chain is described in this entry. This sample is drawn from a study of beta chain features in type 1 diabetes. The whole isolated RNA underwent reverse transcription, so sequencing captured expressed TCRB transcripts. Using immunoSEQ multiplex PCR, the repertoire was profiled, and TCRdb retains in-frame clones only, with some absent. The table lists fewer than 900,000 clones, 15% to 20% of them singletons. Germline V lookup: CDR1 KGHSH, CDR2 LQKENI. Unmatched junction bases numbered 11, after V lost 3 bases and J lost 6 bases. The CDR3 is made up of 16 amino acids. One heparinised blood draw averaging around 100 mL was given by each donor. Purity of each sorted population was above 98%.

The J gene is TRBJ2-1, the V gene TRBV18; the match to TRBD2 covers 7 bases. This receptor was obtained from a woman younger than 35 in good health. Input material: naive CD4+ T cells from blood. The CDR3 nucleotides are TGTGCCAGCTCACCCCATGGCGGGAGTTCGGGCAATGAGCAGTTCTTC. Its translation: CASSPHGGSSGNEQFF. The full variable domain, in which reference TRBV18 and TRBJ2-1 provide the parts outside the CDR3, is NAGVMQNPRHLVRRRGQEARLRCSPMKGHSHVYWYRQLPEEGLKFMVYLQKENIIDESGMPKERFSAEFPKEGPSILRIQQVVRGDSAAYFCASSPHGGSSGNEQFFGPGTRLTVL.